This T cell receptor beta chain was sequenced during a study of shared clonotypes between healthy human individuals. CDR3 length: 14 residues. V was shortened by 2 bases and J by 4 bases, with 11 bases between the two germline ends. Germline lookup yields CDR1 MDHEN and CDR2 SYDVKM. It was at deep level that the assay was run. PCR replicates performed on unsorted PBMC used around 0.3 ug DNA, 30,000 or so T cell genomes. The data were produced by immunoSEQ multiplex PCR, yet TCRdb's version contains in-frame clones alone and is incomplete. Found here are around 500,000 clones, around four fifths of them singletons; the top ten hold about 11%.

Sequencing was carried out using PBMCs. The source is a woman aged 40 to 50 in good health. Some clones in this sample may be carry-over from other donors' samples. The chain employs TRBV28 and TRBJ2-5, with no clear D. DNA of the CDR3: TGTGCCAGCAGTTTAGACTCCCTCCGAGAGACCCAGTACTTC. Its protein product is CASSLDSLRETQYF.